The 19 T cell receptor beta chains below come from one sample, sequenced in a study of CD8 T cells in Susac syndrome. Reverse transcription of roughly 0.5 to 1 ug RNA was performed with random hexamers. TCRdb reprocessed the immunoSEQ multiplex PCR reads with MiXCR, giving one entry per CDR3 protein. This repertoire shows 300,000 to 350,000 distinct CDR3 sequences, about 91% found once; its top ten account for about 0.063%. The specimen was CD4+ T cells from PBMCs. All receptors come from a human donor with multiple sclerosis.

This chain links TRBV29-1 with TRBJ2-7; 7 bases fit TRBD1. V dropped 4 bases and J dropped 3; count of bases not matched to a gene: 3. The germline gives CDR1 SQVTM, CDR2 ANQGSEA. CDR3 size: 12 residues. The CDR3 sequence is CSVGDSLYEQYF. The DNA of the CDR3 is TGCAGCGTTGGGGACAGTCTCTACGAGCAGTACTTC.

This clonotype was counted only a few times. The chain links TRBV2 to TRBJ1-6; possibly TRBD1 for D (6 bases). Between the trimmed V and J ends, which lost 6 bases and 9 bases, there was a span of 12 bases. The length of the CDR3 is 13 residues. Per the germline V gene, CDR1 is SNHLY and CDR2 is FYNNEI. The CDR3, as DNA: TGTGCCAGCAGGGGGGCCGAGGGTTCACCCCTCCACTTT. Translation gives CASRGAEGSPLHF. The full variable domain, in which reference TRBV2 and TRBJ1-6 provide the parts outside the CDR3, is EPEVTQTPSHQVTQMGQEVILRCVPISNHLYFYWYRQILGQKVEFLVSFYNNEISEKSEIFDDQFSVERPDGSNFTLKIRSTKLEDSAMYFCASRGAEGSPLHFGNGTRLTVT.

The chain couples TRBV5-1 to TRBJ2-1; D is uncertain. This CDR3 has 15 amino acids. In germline, CDR1 is SGHRS, CDR2 YFSETQ. Trimming took off 6 bases at V and 7 bases at J, with 20 bases between the two ends. The CDR3 DNA sequence: TGCGCCAGCATCCTCAACCCCCATTCCGCAAATGAGCAGTTCTTC. It yields the protein CASILNPHSANEQFF.

The chain couples TRBV30 to TRBJ2-1; 9 bases fit TRBD1. This CDR3 region has 13 residues. Germline V gene lookup returns CDR1 GTSNPN and CDR2 SVGIG (reference sequence). Trimming removed 4 bases from V and 5 bases from J; junction bases left unmatched: 3. The CDR3 nucleotides read TGTGCCTGGATGGGACAGGGACACAATGAGCAGTTCTTC. Translated, it gives CAWMGQGHNEQFF. The entire variable domain, with the rest obtained from reference TRBV30 and TRBJ2-1, is as follows: SQTIHQWPATLVQPVGSPLSLECTVEGTSNPNLYWYRQAAGRGLQLLFYSVGIGQISSEVPQNLSASRPQDRQFILSSKKLLLSDSGFYLCAWMGQGHNEQFFGPGTRLTVL.

The J gene is TRBJ1-5, the V gene TRBV7-9; 7 bases match TRBD1. Looked up from germline, CDR1 is SEHNR and CDR2 is FQNEAQ (reference sequence). The CDR3 sequence is 14 residues long. V lost 5 bases, J lost 4 bases, and 5 bases stayed unmatched. This CDR3 is CASSRGGSNQPQHF. For the CDR3, the DNA is TGTGCCAGCAGCCGAGGGGGCAGTAATCAGCCCCAGCATTTT. The full variable domain, rest sourced from reference TRBV7-9 and TRBJ1-5, is DTGVSQNPRHKITKRGQNVTFRCDPISEHNRLYWYRQTLGQGPEFLTYFQNEAQLEKSRLLSDRFSAERPKGSFSTLEIQRTEQGDSAMYLCASSRGGSNQPQHFGDGTRLSIL.

This chain joins TRBV19 and TRBJ2-7; TRBD2 might be the D (6 bases). V lost 3 bases to trimming and J lost 3 bases, with 18 bases between them. CDR1 is LNHDA, CDR2 SQIVND, per germline (reference sequence). The CDR3 consists of 16 residues. DNA of the CDR3: TGTGCCAGTAGTATCGGCGGCGGGGCAGGAGGCTACGAGCAGTACTTC. Translating gives CASSIGGGAGGYEQYF.

Comments on this clonotype: Relative to the germline gene, one junction end is altered; a read error may explain this. This chain uses TRBV5-1 with TRBJ2-1; D is unresolved. There are 12 residues in the CDR3. The V gene's germline CDR1 is SGHRS and CDR2 YFSETQ. For the CDR3, the DNA is TGCGCCAGCAGCCGCTCCCACAATGAGCAGTTCTTC. Translation: CASSRSHNEQFF.

The genes are TRBV12-3 or TRBV12-4 and TRBJ1-5; TRBD1 is a possible D gene (6 bases). V shed 2 bases and J shed 6 bases, with 11 bases lying between them. The CDR3 is 14 residues long. CDR3 protein: CASSLRAGVQPQHF. The CDR3 nucleotides read TGTGCCAGCAGTTTACGGGCAGGGGTTCAGCCCCAGCATTTT.

The rearrangement uses TRBV23-1 and TRBJ1-1; the D is unclear. TRBV23-1 is assigned to the ORF class and has an uncertain function. The length of the CDR3 is 12 residues. The V and J ends lost 9 bases and 5 bases respectively, with 13 bases between them. The CDR3 DNA follows: TGCGCCAGGGCCCAACCGAGGACTGAAGCTTTCTTT. Protein: CARAQPRTEAFF.

J is TRBJ2-7 and V is TRBV27; D is unresolved. The CDR3 contains 13 residues. Germline CDR1 and CDR2: MNHEY and SMNVEV (reference sequence). Trimming stripped 6 bases from V and 3 bases from J, with 12 bases between. The CDR3 here is CASSLRSGYEQYF. CDR3 bases: TGTGCCAGCAGCCTAAGGTCGGGCTACGAGCAGTACTTC.

The rearrangement joins TRBV18 to TRBJ1-6; D is undetermined. Between the trimmed V and J ends, which lost 5 bases and 9 bases, there was a span of 20 bases. The germline CDR1 and CDR2 sequences are KGHSH and LQKENI. CDR3 size: 16 residues. The CDR3 region is CASSTLPDLWGSPLHF. The CDR3, as DNA: TGTGCCAGCTCAACACTCCCGGACCTCTGGGGTTCACCCCTCCACTTT.

The chain carries TRBV6-5 and TRBJ1-2, with D possibly matching TRBD1 (5 bases). The CDR3 is made up of 11 amino acids. CDR1 and CDR2 from the germline V gene are MNHEY and SVGAGI. V was trimmed by 9 bases and J by 9 bases, leaving 14 bases between them. CDR3 protein: CASGDLRSYTF. The CDR3 bases are TGTGCCAGTGGGGACCTGCGAAGCTACACCTTC.

CDR3 in amino acids: CASRSRQGLNTGELFF. In DNA form, the CDR3 reads TGTGCCAGCAGATCCCGACAGGGGTTGAACACCGGGGAGCTGTTTTTT. This sequence joins TRBV7-9 and TRBJ2-2; 8 nucleotides match TRBD1. Germline loops: CDR1 SEHNR, CDR2 FQNEAQ (reference sequence). The CDR3 is made up of 16 amino acids. V shed 6 bases and J 1 base; nucleotides not matched to a gene: 7.

The chain recombines TRBV20-1 with TRBJ2-5; D call uncertain. The CDR3 is made up of 10 amino acids. CDR1 DFQATT and CDR2 SNEGSKA come from the germline V gene (reference sequence). V was pared by 6 bases and J by 6 bases, with 8 bases between. For the CDR3, the DNA is TGCAGTGCAAATGGCAAGACCCAGTACTTC. It encodes CSANGKTQYF.

V is TRBV6-5 and J is TRBJ1-1, with 12 bases identical to TRBD1. Losses at the gene ends were 2 bases for V and 4 bases for J; bases not matched to a gene: 11. This CDR3 has 18 residues. CDR1 is MNHEY, CDR2 SVGAGI, per germline. This chain's CDR3 is CASSYPRGVGQGATEAFF. CDR3 in DNA: TGTGCCAGCAGTTACCCGCGTGGGGTGGGACAGGGGGCCACTGAAGCTTTCTTT.

J is TRBJ1-2 and V is TRBV4-3, with TRBD1 as a possible D gene (5 bases). V shed 0 bases and J shed 5 bases, with 13 bases lying between them. CDR1 is LGHNA and CDR2 is YSLEER in the germline V gene. The CDR3 runs 15 residues. The CDR3 bases are TGCGCCAGCAGCCAAGAATGGGGCGCGGGGTATGGCTACACCTTC. Its protein product is CASSQEWGAGYGYTF.

The chain joins TRBV6-5 to TRBJ2-1, with TRBD1 matching 10 bases. Looked up from germline, CDR1 is MNHEY and CDR2 is SVGAGI. After removal of 5 bases from V and 10 bases from J, the junction contained 5 bases not matched to a gene. The CDR3 totals 13 residues. CDR3: CASSAGTGDEQFF. The CDR3 bases are TGTGCCAGCAGTGCTGGGACAGGGGACGAGCAGTTCTTC.

The chain recombines TRBV14 with TRBJ1-1, with D perhaps matching TRBD1 (5 bases). The germline V gene has CDR1 SGHDN and CDR2 FVKESK. V was trimmed by 4 bases and J by 5 bases, leaving 14 bases between them. CDR3 length: 14 residues. CDR3 in DNA: TGTGCCAGCAGCCCAGGGAGGGTAGGGACTGAAGCTTTCTTT. Translated: CASSPGRVGTEAFF.

This clonotype was recorded once. V and J are TRBV20-1 and TRBJ2-7; possibly TRBD1 for D (5 bases). CDR1 is DFQATT and CDR2 is SNEGSKA in the germline V gene (reference sequence). The CDR3 length is 13 residues. V lost 3 bases and J lost 2, with 11 bases in between. This chain's CDR3 is CSASAGSPYEQYF. CDR3 nucleotides: TGCAGTGCTAGCGCAGGGTCGCCCTACGAGCAGTACTTC.